This TCR beta chain was found in a study of Tregs in tolerant kidney transplant recipients. The method was immunoSEQ multiplex PCR; TCRdb's version includes in-frame clones alone and lacks a portion of them. Among around 230,000 clones listed, around 81% were seen once. General study findings and limits: The most relevant donor-specific Treg TCRbeta repertoire apparently came from expansion with activated donor B cells.

CDR3 length: 14 residues. V was shortened by 3 bases and J by 0 bases, with 8 bases between the two germline ends. Germline V gene data show CDR1 as MDHEN and CDR2 as SYDVKM. Unstimulated regulatory T cells (CD4+CD25+CD127-), CD4+CD25- non-regulatory cells, CD4 and CD8 cells were FACS-sorted from thawed PBMCs. Comments on this clone: The antigen remains undetermined.

This TCR came from a human donor in good health. The V call is TRBV28, the J call TRBJ1-2, with D unclear. Input material: CD4+ T cells from blood. CDR3 coding DNA: TGTGCCAGCAGTTTCGGCACCACTAACTATGGCTACACCTTC. Residues: CASSFGTTNYGYTF.